Listed here are 11 T cell receptor beta chains from one sample, sequenced in a study of cytomegalovirus exposure and HLA in healthy donors. The primer mix had 60 Vbeta and 13 Jbeta primers. Profiling relied on immunoSEQ multiplex PCR, and the TCRdb table lists in-frame clones only, not all of them. Here the sample spans over 150,000 clones, roughly 80% being singletons. Sequencing input: PBMCs. The source of these receptors is a girl aged 2 to 10 in good health and CMV-seropositive.

The rearrangement links TRBV29-1 to TRBJ1-1, with 8 bases matching TRBD1. Germline trimming cut 4 bases from V and 0 bases from J; bases unmatched to any gene: 16. Per the germline V gene, CDR1 is SQVTM and CDR2 is ANQGSEA. There are 18 residues in the CDR3. The CDR3 DNA sequence: TGCAGCGTTGCGAACAGGGGGGTTCCTAAAGGAGTGAACACTGAAGCTTTCTTT. It is translated as CSVANRGVPKGVNTEAFF.

This clone occurred once. This chain connects TRBV28 to TRBJ1-1, with TRBD1 matching over 11 bases. The CDR3 is 15 residues long. V lost 3 bases and J lost 4; bases outside the gene matches: 4. CDR1 is MDHEN, CDR2 SYDVKM, per germline. The CDR3 DNA reads as TGTGCCAGCAGTTTTCTAGGGACAGGGGGCACTGAAGCTTTCTTT. Residues: CASSFLGTGGTEAFF.

This clone was detected once. V is TRBV7-9 and J is TRBJ2-5, with D possibly being TRBD1 (6 bases). This CDR3 is 13 amino acids long. Looked up from germline, CDR1 is SEHNR and CDR2 is FQNEAQ (reference sequence). V dropped 1 base and J dropped 10 bases, with 13 bases sitting between them. CDR3 amino acids: CASSLGGPRGQYF. In DNA form, the CDR3 reads TGTGCCAGCAGCTTAGGGGGGCCCAGGGGCCAGTACTTC. The full variable domain, rest sourced from reference TRBV7-9 and TRBJ2-5, is DTGVSQNPRHKITKRGQNVTFRCDPISEHNRLYWYRQTLGQGPEFLTYFQNEAQLEKSRLLSDRFSAERPKGSFSTLEIQRTEQGDSAMYLCASSLGGPRGQYFGPGTRLLVL.

This chain joins TRBV5-1 and TRBJ2-2; 8 positions agree with TRBD2. The CDR3 covers 21 residues. With 0 bases clipped from V and 0 bases from J, the junction kept 16 bases outside the gene matches. Germline assignment: CDR1 SGHRS and CDR2 YFSETQ. DNA for the CDR3: TGCGCCAGCAGCTTGGCCAAGGATGCGGGAGGCGCCCGTTCGAACACCGGGGAGCTGTTTTTT. Translating gives CASSLAKDAGGARSNTGELFF.

This chain links TRBV4-2 with TRBJ2-5; the D gene is possibly TRBD2 (6 bases). Trimming left V 4 bases short and J 5 bases short, with 14 bases between. Looked up from germline, CDR1 is LGHNA and CDR2 is YNFKEQ. This CDR3 has 14 amino acids. In DNA form, the CDR3 reads TGTGCCAGCAGCCCGCGGGATGCCGCGGAGACCCAGTACTTC. It is translated as CASSPRDAAETQYF.

About this clone: It is unclear where the CDR3 begins or ends on the DNA, so no DNA is shown, and the CDR3 is as TCRdb lists it. This chain links TRBV27 with TRBJ2-5; the D segment call TRBD2 is taken from the table without a DNA check. Germline V gives CDR1 MNHEY, CDR2 SMNVEV (reference sequence). The CDR3 length is 16 residues, termini included. CDR3 amino acids: CASRGRFGEGGETQYF.

The J gene is TRBJ2-2, the V gene TRBV4-1; TRBD2 aligns across 9 bases. This CDR3 is built from 17 residues. V lost 1 base and J lost 6; bases outside the gene matches: 9. Looked up from germline, CDR1 is MGHRA and CDR2 is YSYEKL. The CDR3 DNA reads TGCGCCAGCAGCCAAGTAATGGCGGGAGGGCCGGCCGGGGAGCTGTTTTTT. Translating gives CASSQVMAGGPAGELFF.

The genes are TRBV9 and TRBJ2-7, with unresolved D. The V gene lost 0 bases and the J gene lost 0 bases, with 4 bases spanning the gap. The CDR3 consists of 13 residues. Germline V lookup: CDR1 SGDLS, CDR2 YYNGEE. The CDR3 region has the DNA TGTGCCAGCAGCGTAGCGGGCTCCTACGAGCAGTACTTC. This gives the protein CASSVAGSYEQYF. Supplemented by reference TRBV9 and TRBJ2-7, the full variable domain reads DSGVTQTPKHLITATGQRVTLRCSPRSGDLSVYWYQQSLDQGLQFLIQYYNGEERAKGNILERFSAQQFPDLHSELNLSSLELGDSALYFCASSVAGSYEQYFGPGTRLTVT.

The chain joins TRBV7-2 to TRBJ2-7; D remains ambiguous. V was clipped by 3 bases and J by 2 bases, with 11 bases between them. The CDR3 has 14 residues. Germline V gives CDR1 SGHTA, CDR2 FQGNSA. In DNA, the CDR3 is TGTGCCAGCAGCTTCGGCGGATCCACCTACGAGCAGTACTTC. Its protein is CASSFGGSTYEQYF.

This clone was counted a single time. V usage is TRBV4-1 and J usage is TRBJ2-7; 11 bases are shared with TRBD2. Germline V CDR1 and CDR2: MGHRA, YSYEKL. The CDR3 spans 15 residues. Trimming cost V 1 base and J 1 base; bases outside gene matches: 0. CDR3 in DNA: TGCGCCAGCAGCCAAGGACTAGCGGGATCCTACGAGCAGTACTTC. As protein: CASSQGLAGSYEQYF.

The CDR3 is CASRPGTPYEQYF. In DNA form, the CDR3 reads TGCGCCAGCAGGCCGGGGACTCCTTACGAGCAGTACTTC. V gene TRBV4-1 combines with J gene TRBJ2-7; a possible D gene is TRBD2 (6 bases). The CDR3 consists of 13 residues. The V end was cut by 6 bases, the J end by 4 bases, with 13 bases between. In germline, CDR1 is MGHRA, CDR2 YSYEKL.